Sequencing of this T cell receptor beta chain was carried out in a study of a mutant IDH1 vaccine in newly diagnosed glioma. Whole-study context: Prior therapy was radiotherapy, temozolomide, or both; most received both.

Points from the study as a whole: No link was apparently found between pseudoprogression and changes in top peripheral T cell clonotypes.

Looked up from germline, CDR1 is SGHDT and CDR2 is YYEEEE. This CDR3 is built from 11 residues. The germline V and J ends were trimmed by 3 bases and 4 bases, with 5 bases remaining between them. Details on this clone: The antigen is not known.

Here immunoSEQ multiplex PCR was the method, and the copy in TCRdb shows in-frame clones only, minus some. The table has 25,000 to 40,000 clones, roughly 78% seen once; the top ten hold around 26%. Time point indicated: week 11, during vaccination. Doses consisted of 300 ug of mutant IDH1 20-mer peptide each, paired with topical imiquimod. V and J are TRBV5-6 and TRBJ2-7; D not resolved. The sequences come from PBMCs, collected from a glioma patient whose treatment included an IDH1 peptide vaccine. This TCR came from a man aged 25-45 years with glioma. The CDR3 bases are TGTGCCAGCAGCTCGGATTACGAGCAGTACTTC. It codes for CASSSDYEQYF.